A selection of T cell receptor beta chains follows, all from one sample in a study of technical replicates of blood from several donors. Generated by immunoSEQ multiplex PCR, the TCRdb table keeps only in-frame clones and is missing some. The sample shows 75,000 to 95,000 clones, about 96% of them seen only once. The sequencing input was T cells isolated from PBMCs. Source of these receptors: a human donor in good health. The CDR3 runs from the conserved cysteine through the conserved F or W. D genes are given only for firm matches. Clone size, where shown, is once, few, many, or a class for clones that have expanded.

D gene: TRBD2
CDR3 length: 17
clone size: NA
J gene: TRBJ2-3
V gene: TRBV7-3
CDR3 protein: CASSLTGWGRDTDTQYF
CDR3 DNA: TGTGCCAGCAGCTTAACCGGCTGGGGGAGGGACACAGATACGCAGTATTTT

D gene: NA
CDR3 length: 13
clone size: NA
J gene: TRBJ1-5
V gene: TRBV18
CDR3 protein: CASTGSGGQPQHF
CDR3 DNA: TGTGCCAGTACAGGGTCTGGGGGTCAGCCCCAGCATTTT

D gene: NA
CDR3 length: 12
clone size: NA
J gene: TRBJ1-2
V gene: TRBV4-1
CDR3 protein: CASSQVRDGYTF
CDR3 DNA: TGCGCCAGCAGCCAAGTCCGTGATGGCTACACCTTC

D gene: NA
CDR3 length: 13
clone size: NA
J gene: TRBJ2-5
V gene: TRBV4-1
CDR3 protein: CASSQALAETQYF
CDR3 DNA: TGCGCCAGCAGCCAAGCGTTGGCAGAGACCCAGTACTTC

D gene: TRBD1
CDR3 length: 14
clone size: NA
J gene: TRBJ2-7
V gene: TRBV6-5
CDR3 protein: CASRQDRVGFEQYF
CDR3 DNA: TGTGCCAGCAGACAAGACAGGGTGGGGTTCGAGCAGTACTTC

D gene: TRBD1
CDR3 length: 12
clone size: NA
J gene: TRBJ2-1
V gene: TRBV10-3
CDR3 protein: CAIGTGNNEQFF
CDR3 DNA: TGTGCCATTGGGACAGGGAACAATGAGCAGTTCTTC

D gene: NA
CDR3 length: 12
clone size: NA
J gene: TRBJ2-7
V gene: TRBV5-4
CDR3 protein: CASSFNSYEQYF
CDR3 DNA: TGTGCCAGCAGCTTCAACAGCTACGAGCAGTACTTC

D gene: NA
CDR3 length: 14
clone size: NA
J gene: TRBJ1-4
V gene: TRBV19
CDR3 protein: CASRRAREGEKLFF
CDR3 DNA: TGTGCCAGTAGAAGGGCCAGGGAGGGAGAAAAACTGTTTTTT

D gene: NA
CDR3 length: 15
clone size: NA
J gene: TRBJ1-5
V gene: TRBV6-6
CDR3 protein: CASKLGALYNQPQHF
CDR3 DNA: TGTGCCAGCAAACTGGGGGCCTTATATAATCAGCCCCAGCATTTT

D gene: NA
CDR3 length: 11
clone size: NA
J gene: TRBJ2-1
V gene: TRBV19
CDR3 protein: CASSMAREQFF
CDR3 DNA: TGTGCCAGTAGTATGGCTAGGGAGCAGTTCTTC

D gene: TRBD1
CDR3 length: 14
clone size: NA
J gene: TRBJ2-7
V gene: TRBV18
CDR3 protein: CASSPAQGAYEQYF
CDR3 DNA: TGTGCCAGCTCACCCGCGCAGGGGGCCTACGAGCAGTACTTC

D gene: NA
CDR3 length: 14
clone size: NA
J gene: TRBJ2-1
V gene: TRBV19
CDR3 protein: CASKEANSYNEQFF
CDR3 DNA: TGTGCCAGTAAAGAGGCTAACTCCTACAATGAGCAGTTCTTC

D gene: TRBD1
CDR3 length: 15
clone size: NA
J gene: TRBJ1-2
V gene: TRBV10-3
CDR3 protein: CAISETGTGFYGYTF
CDR3 DNA: TGTGCCATCAGTGAGACCGGGACAGGTTTCTATGGCTACACCTTC

D gene: TRBD2
CDR3 length: 17
clone size: NA
J gene: TRBJ2-1
V gene: TRBV12-5
CDR3 protein: CASGLVYMGLAGAAQFF
CDR3 DNA: TGTGCTAGTGGTTTGGTGTATATGGGACTAGCGGGAGCGGCACAGTTCTTC

D gene: NA
CDR3 length: 13
clone size: NA
J gene: TRBJ1-2
V gene: TRBV7-2
CDR3 protein: CASSITGLGGYTF
CDR3 DNA: TGTGCCAGCAGCATAACAGGGCTTGGTGGCTACACCTTC

D gene: NA
CDR3 length: 14
clone size: NA
J gene: TRBJ1-3
V gene: TRBV28
CDR3 protein: CATRPQRIGNTIYF
CDR3 DNA: TGTGCCACCCGACCGCAGCGTATTGGAAACACCATATATTTT

D gene: NA
CDR3 length: 13
clone size: NA
J gene: TRBJ2-7
V gene: TRBV29-1
CDR3 protein: CSVKQADSYEQYF
CDR3 DNA: TGCAGCGTGAAACAGGCTGACTCCTACGAGCAGTACTTC

D gene: NA
CDR3 length: 13
clone size: NA
J gene: TRBJ1-1
V gene: TRBV28
CDR3 protein: CASSGSGYTEAFF
CDR3 DNA: TGTGCCAGCTCCGGCTCGGGATACACTGAAGCTTTCTTT

D gene: TRBD1
CDR3 length: 14
clone size: once
J gene: TRBJ1-4
V gene: TRBV9
CDR3 protein: CASSVGTGVEKLFF
CDR3 DNA: TGTGCCAGCAGCGTCGGGACAGGGGTAGAAAAACTGTTTTTT

D gene: NA
CDR3 length: 15
clone size: NA
J gene: TRBJ1-2
V gene: TRBV18
CDR3 protein: CASSPGTGSWGSYTF
CDR3 DNA: TGTGCCAGCTCCCCCGGGACTGGTTCGTGGGGCAGCTACACCTTC

D gene: NA
CDR3 length: 15
clone size: NA
J gene: TRBJ1-6
V gene: TRBV5-8
CDR3 protein: CASSLYLSIDSPLHF
CDR3 DNA: TGTGCCAGCAGCTTGTACCTCTCTATAGATTCACCCCTCCACTTT

D gene: NA
CDR3 length: 16
clone size: NA
J gene: TRBJ2-3
V gene: TRBV2
CDR3 protein: CASSELPVRLTDTQYF
CDR3 DNA: TGTGCCAGCAGTGAACTCCCAGTCCGTCTCACAGATACGCAGTATTTT

D gene: TRBD2
CDR3 length: 12
clone size: NA
J gene: TRBJ2-7
V gene: TRBV19
CDR3 protein: CASSLAGYEQYF
CDR3 DNA: TGTGCCAGTAGTCTAGCGGGATACGAGCAGTACTTC

D gene: TRBD2
CDR3 length: 14
clone size: NA
J gene: TRBJ2-7
V gene: TRBV29-1
CDR3 protein: CSVEGSGRADEQYF
CDR3 DNA: TGCAGCGTTGAGGGTAGCGGGAGGGCAGACGAGCAGTACTTC

D gene: NA
CDR3 length: 8
clone size: once
J gene: TRBJ1-2
V gene: TRBV28
CDR3 protein: CATNGYTF
CDR3 DNA: TGTGCCACCAATGGCTACACCTTC

D gene: TRBD1
CDR3 length: 14
clone size: NA
J gene: TRBJ1-5
V gene: TRBV6-1
CDR3 protein: CASNDRGQDQPQHF
CDR3 DNA: TGTGCCAGCAACGACAGGGGGCAAGATCAGCCCCAGCATTTT

D gene: NA
CDR3 length: 13
clone size: NA
J gene: TRBJ1-3
V gene: TRBV7-3
CDR3 protein: CASSLTPTDTIYF
CDR3 DNA: TGTGCCAGCAGCTTAACCCCCACGGACACCATATATTTT

D gene: NA
CDR3 length: 15
clone size: NA
J gene: TRBJ2-3
V gene: TRBV9
CDR3 protein: CASSVVGDVGDTQYF
CDR3 DNA: TGTGCCAGCAGCGTAGTGGGAGACGTCGGAGATACGCAGTATTTT

D gene: NA
CDR3 length: 14
clone size: NA
J gene: TRBJ1-1
V gene: TRBV9
CDR3 protein: CASSYFEVNTEAFF
CDR3 DNA: TGTGCCAGCAGCTACTTCGAGGTGAACACTGAAGCTTTCTTT

D gene: TRBD1
CDR3 length: 16
clone size: NA
J gene: TRBJ2-2
V gene: TRBV7-8
CDR3 protein: CASSPEGQINTGELFF
CDR3 DNA: TGTGCCAGCAGCCCAGAGGGACAGATTAACACCGGGGAGCTGTTTTTT

D gene: TRBD2
CDR3 length: 16
clone size: NA
J gene: TRBJ2-1
V gene: TRBV6-6
CDR3 protein: CASSYSGGSTYNEQFF
CDR3 DNA: TGTGCCAGCAGTTACTCGGGCGGGAGCACCTACAATGAGCAGTTCTTC

D gene: TRBD2
CDR3 length: 16
clone size: NA
J gene: TRBJ2-5
V gene: TRBV5-5
CDR3 protein: CASSSRLAGPQETQYF
CDR3 DNA: TGTGCCAGCAGCTCTAGACTAGCGGGGCCCCAAGAGACCCAGTACTTC

D gene: NA
CDR3 length: 13
clone size: NA
J gene: TRBJ2-7
V gene: TRBV4-1
CDR3 protein: CASSLIPSHEQYF
CDR3 DNA: TGCGCCAGCAGCCTAATTCCCTCCCACGAGCAGTACTTC

D gene: NA
CDR3 length: 11
clone size: NA
J gene: TRBJ1-3
V gene: TRBV20-1
CDR3 protein: CSADRGNTIYF
CDR3 DNA: TGCAGTGCTGACAGGGGAAACACCATATATTTT

D gene: NA
CDR3 length: 12
clone size: NA
J gene: TRBJ2-7
V gene: TRBV11-1
CDR3 protein: CASTHRGDEQYF
CDR3 DNA: TGTGCCAGCACCCATCGCGGGGACGAGCAGTACTTC

D gene: NA
CDR3 length: 16
clone size: NA
J gene: TRBJ2-7
V gene: TRBV18
CDR3 protein: CASSPLEETYPYEQYF
CDR3 DNA: TGTGCCAGCTCCCCCCTCGAGGAGACTTATCCCTACGAGCAGTACTTC

D gene: NA
CDR3 length: 12
clone size: NA
J gene: TRBJ2-1
V gene: TRBV7-9
CDR3 protein: CASSGGTSEQFF
CDR3 DNA: TGTGCCAGCAGCGGCGGGACTTCGGAGCAGTTCTTC

D gene: NA
CDR3 length: 14
clone size: NA
J gene: TRBJ1-1
V gene: TRBV4-3
CDR3 protein: CASSRSRRNTEAFF
CDR3 DNA: TGCGCCAGCAGCCGTAGCCGGAGGAACACTGAAGCTTTCTTT

D gene: NA
CDR3 length: 13
clone size: NA
J gene: TRBJ1-1
V gene: TRBV27
CDR3 protein: CASSLGANTEAFF
CDR3 DNA: TGTGCCAGCAGTTTAGGAGCGAACACTGAAGCTTTCTTT

D gene: TRBD1
CDR3 length: 20
clone size: NA
J gene: TRBJ1-3
V gene: TRBV19
CDR3 protein: CASSINPPGDRVQPGNTIYF
CDR3 DNA: TGTGCCAGTAGTATAAACCCACCTGGGGACAGGGTACAACCTGGAAACACCATATATTTT

D gene: TRBD1
CDR3 length: 14
clone size: NA
J gene: TRBJ1-2
V gene: TRBV19
CDR3 protein: CASSIDRQGIGYTF
CDR3 DNA: TGTGCCAGTAGTATAGATCGACAGGGGATTGGCTACACCTTC

D gene: TRBD2
CDR3 length: 13
clone size: NA
J gene: TRBJ2-7
V gene: TRBV10-2
CDR3 protein: CASKLAGNYEQYF
CDR3 DNA: TGCGCCAGCAAACTAGCGGGCAACTACGAGCAGTACTTC

D gene: NA
CDR3 length: 13
clone size: NA
J gene: TRBJ2-5
V gene: TRBV10-3
CDR3 protein: CAISEARGETQYF
CDR3 DNA: TGTGCCATCAGTGAGGCTAGGGGAGAGACCCAGTACTTC

D gene: TRBD1
CDR3 length: 14
clone size: NA
J gene: TRBJ2-7
V gene: TRBV10-3
CDR3 protein: CAISEDRGLYEQYF
CDR3 DNA: TGTGCCATCAGTGAAGACAGGGGCTTGTACGAGCAGTACTTC

D gene: NA
CDR3 length: 15
clone size: NA
J gene: TRBJ1-1
V gene: TRBV7-9
CDR3 protein: CASSPDYGGRGEAFF
CDR3 DNA: TGTGCCAGCAGCCCAGACTATGGGGGGAGAGGTGAAGCTTTCTTT

D gene: TRBD2
CDR3 length: 14
clone size: once
J gene: TRBJ2-3
V gene: TRBV6-1
CDR3 protein: CASSSQREVDTQYF
CDR3 DNA: TGTGCCAGCAGCTCTCAGCGGGAGGTAGATACGCAGTATTTT